This T cell receptor beta chain was recorded in a study of control samples from healthy donors and cancer patients. Here immunoSEQ multiplex PCR was the method, and the copy in TCRdb shows in-frame clones only, minus some. The sample yields approximately 69,000 clones, roughly 90% seen once. The V and J ends lost 5 bases and 5 bases respectively, with 15 bases between them. This CDR3 region has 14 residues. The V gene's germline CDR1 is SEHNR and CDR2 FQNEAQ (reference sequence). Sequencing was carried out using PBMCs. The sequence was collected from a man aged 60-69 years with colorectal cancer. The V gene is TRBV7-9, the J gene TRBJ1-1; D gene uncertain. The CDR3, as DNA: TGTGCCAGCAGCCCGACTCAAGCGGGGACTGAAGCTTTCTTT. It is translated as CASSPTQAGTEAFF.